This TCR beta chain was identified during a study of Graves' ophthalmopathy and Graves' hyperthyroidism. This CDR3 has 11 residues. From germline, CDR1 is DFQATT and CDR2 SNEGSKA (reference sequence). The ends were cut back, 3 bases at V and 2 bases at J, with 4 bases in the middle. This clonotype occurred many times. Amplified material comprised TCR beta CDR3 regions derived from RNA transcripts. Second-round multiplex PCR came after first-round RT-PCR with HTBI primers. MiXCR, applied by TCRdb to the multiplex PCR reads, yields one record per CDR3 protein. In the table there are 650,000 to 900,000 distinct CDR3 sequences, about 44% of which are singletons.

The chain couples TRBV20-1 to TRBJ2-5; D uncertain. The source material was peripheral blood. The receptor comes from an adult man with Graves' ophthalmopathy. The CDR3 protein is CSASHQETQYF. The CDR3 DNA reads as TGCAGTGCTAGTCATCAAGAGACCCAGTACTTC.